This T cell receptor (beta chain) is drawn from a study of identical twins. Many counts were recorded for this clonotype. The antigen remains unidentified. Using its own MiXCR run on the 5' RACE reads, TCRdb lists one record per CDR3 protein. The table shows 400,000 to 650,000 distinct CDR3 sequences, with approximately 22% occurring only once. Notes on the study in general: There was more out-of-frame TCR alpha sharing in monozygotic twins than models estimated.

These sequences were also reported in another study, on T cells expressing NK-cell markers. This second study says: Sorted CD3+CD56-NKG2C+, CD3+CD56+NKG2C+ and CD3+CD56+NKG2C- T cells supplied the TCR beta repertoires. Within several experiments, an anti-gamma-delta TCR antibody kept the sorting limited to alpha-beta TCR T cells.

The sequenced sample consisted of CD4+ T cells sorted from blood. The TCR sequence derives from a woman aged 18 to 35 in good health.

The CDR3 loop reads CASSLNPGLAGDTQYF. As DNA, the CDR3 is TGCGCCAGCAGCCTTAACCCGGGACTAGCGGGAGATACCCAGTACTTC. The chain couples TRBV4-1 to TRBJ2-5, with TRBD2 matching over 14 bases. The ends lost 4 bases at V and 8 bases at J; junction bases unmatched: 9. CDR1 MGHRA and CDR2 YSYEKL come from the germline V gene. This CDR3 comprises 16 residues.